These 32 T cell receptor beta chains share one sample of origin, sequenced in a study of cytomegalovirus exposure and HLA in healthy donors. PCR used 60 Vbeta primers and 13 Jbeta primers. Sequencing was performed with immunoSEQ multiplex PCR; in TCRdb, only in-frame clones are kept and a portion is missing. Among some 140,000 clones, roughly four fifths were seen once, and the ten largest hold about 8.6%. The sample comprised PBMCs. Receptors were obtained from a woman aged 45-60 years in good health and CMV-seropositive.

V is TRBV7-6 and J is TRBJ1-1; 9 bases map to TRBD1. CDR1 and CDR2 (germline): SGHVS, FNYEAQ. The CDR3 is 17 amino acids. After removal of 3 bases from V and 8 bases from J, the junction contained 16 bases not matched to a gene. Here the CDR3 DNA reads TGTGCCAGCAGCTTCCCCAGGGGGGGACAGGGTGAGTCCGAAGCTTTCTTT. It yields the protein CASSFPRGGQGESEAFF.

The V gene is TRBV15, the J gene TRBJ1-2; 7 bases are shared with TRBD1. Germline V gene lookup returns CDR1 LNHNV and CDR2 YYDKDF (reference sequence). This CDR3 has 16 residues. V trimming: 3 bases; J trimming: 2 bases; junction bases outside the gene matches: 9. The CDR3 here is CATSSNYLGQNYGYTF. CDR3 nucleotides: TGTGCCACCAGCAGCAATTACTTGGGACAGAACTATGGCTACACCTTC.

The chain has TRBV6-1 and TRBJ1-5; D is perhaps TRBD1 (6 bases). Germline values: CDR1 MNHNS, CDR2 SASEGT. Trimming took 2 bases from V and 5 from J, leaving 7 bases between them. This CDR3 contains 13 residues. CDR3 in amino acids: CASSEYRDQPQHF. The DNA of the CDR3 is TGTGCCAGCAGTGAATACAGGGATCAGCCCCAGCATTTT.

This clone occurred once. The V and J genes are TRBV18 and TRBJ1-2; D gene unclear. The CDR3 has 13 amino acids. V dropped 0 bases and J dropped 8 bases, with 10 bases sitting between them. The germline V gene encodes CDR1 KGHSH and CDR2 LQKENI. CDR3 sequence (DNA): TGTGCCAGCTCACCACCGTACGGGGAAGGCTACACCTTC. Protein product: CASSPPYGEGYTF.

CDR3 nucleotides: TGTGCCAGCGGCCCGAACTACAATGAGCAGTTCTTC. It yields the protein CASGPNYNEQFF. The genes are TRBV7-9 and TRBJ2-1; D is unresolved. This CDR3 region has 12 residues. Trimming pared 8 bases from V and 3 bases from J, leaving 8 bases between. CDR1 and CDR2 (germline): SEHNR, FQNEAQ (reference sequence). The variable domain in full, with the rest retrieved from reference TRBV7-9 and TRBJ2-1, is DTGVSQNPRHKITKRGQNVTFRCDPISEHNRLYWYRQTLGQGPEFLTYFQNEAQLEKSRLLSDRFSAERPKGSFSTLEIQRTEQGDSAMYLCASGPNYNEQFFGPGTRLTVL.

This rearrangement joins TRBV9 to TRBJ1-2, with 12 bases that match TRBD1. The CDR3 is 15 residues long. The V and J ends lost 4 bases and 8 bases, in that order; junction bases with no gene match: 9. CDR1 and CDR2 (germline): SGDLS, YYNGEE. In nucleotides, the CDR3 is TGTGCCAGCAGCTTCCGGGACAGGGGGCTTGACGGCTACACCTTC. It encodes CASSFRDRGLDGYTF.

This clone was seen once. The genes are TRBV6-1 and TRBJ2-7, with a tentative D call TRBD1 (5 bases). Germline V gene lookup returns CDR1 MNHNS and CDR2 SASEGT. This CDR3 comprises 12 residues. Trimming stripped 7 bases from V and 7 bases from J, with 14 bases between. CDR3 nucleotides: TGTGCCAGCACCGCCGGTGGACAAGAGCAGTACTTC. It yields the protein CASTAGGQEQYF.

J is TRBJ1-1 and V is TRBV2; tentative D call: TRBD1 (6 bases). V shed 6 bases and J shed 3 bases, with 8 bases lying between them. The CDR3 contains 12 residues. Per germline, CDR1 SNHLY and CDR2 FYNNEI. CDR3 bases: TGTGCCAGCAGAGGGGGGGACACTGAAGCTTTCTTT. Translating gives CASRGGDTEAFF.

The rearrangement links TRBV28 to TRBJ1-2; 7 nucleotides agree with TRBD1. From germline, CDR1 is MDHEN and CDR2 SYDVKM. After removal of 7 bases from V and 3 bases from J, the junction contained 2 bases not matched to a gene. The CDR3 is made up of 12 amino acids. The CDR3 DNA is TGTGCCAGCAAAGGGACAGACTATGGCTACACCTTC. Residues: CASKGTDYGYTF.

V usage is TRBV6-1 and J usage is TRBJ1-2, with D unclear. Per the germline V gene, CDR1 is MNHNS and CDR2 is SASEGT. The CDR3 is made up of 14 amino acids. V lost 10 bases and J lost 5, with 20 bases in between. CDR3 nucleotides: TGTGCCACCGCCGAGATAGTGAACTTTTATGGCTACACCTTC. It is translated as CATAEIVNFYGYTF.

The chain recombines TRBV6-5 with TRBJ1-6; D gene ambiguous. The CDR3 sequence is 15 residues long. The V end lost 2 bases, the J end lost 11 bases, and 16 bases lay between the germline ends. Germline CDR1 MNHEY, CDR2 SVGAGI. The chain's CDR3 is CASSYRVGSSTPLHF. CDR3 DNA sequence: TGTGCCAGCAGTTACAGAGTAGGGAGTAGCACACCCCTCCACTTT.

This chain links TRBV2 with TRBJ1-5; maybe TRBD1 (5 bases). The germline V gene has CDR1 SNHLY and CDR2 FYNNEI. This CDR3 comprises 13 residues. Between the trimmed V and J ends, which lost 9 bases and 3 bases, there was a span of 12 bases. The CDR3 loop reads CASVPDINQPQHF. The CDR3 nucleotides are TGTGCCAGTGTCCCGGACATCAATCAGCCCCAGCATTTT.

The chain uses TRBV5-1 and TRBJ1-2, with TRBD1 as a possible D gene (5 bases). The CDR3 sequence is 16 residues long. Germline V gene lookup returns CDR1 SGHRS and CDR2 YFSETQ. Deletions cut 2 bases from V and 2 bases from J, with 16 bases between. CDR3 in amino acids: CASSLGVGAWNYGYTF. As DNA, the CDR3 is TGCGCCAGCAGCTTAGGGGTTGGGGCCTGGAACTATGGCTACACCTTC.

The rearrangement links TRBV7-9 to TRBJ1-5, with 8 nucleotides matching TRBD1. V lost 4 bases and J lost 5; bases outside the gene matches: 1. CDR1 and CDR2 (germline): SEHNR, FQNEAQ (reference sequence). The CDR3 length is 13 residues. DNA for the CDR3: TGTGCCAGCAGCTCGACAGGGGATCAGCCCCAGCATTTT. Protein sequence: CASSSTGDQPQHF.

The CDR3 DNA sequence: TGTGCCAGCAGCTTAACGGTACAAGAGACCCAGTACTTC. It is translated as CASSLTVQETQYF. The V call is TRBV11-2, the J call TRBJ2-5, with no clear D. The V and J ends lost 2 bases and 2 bases respectively, with 6 bases between them. The CDR3 covers 13 residues. Germline V gives CDR1 SGHAT, CDR2 FQNNGV.

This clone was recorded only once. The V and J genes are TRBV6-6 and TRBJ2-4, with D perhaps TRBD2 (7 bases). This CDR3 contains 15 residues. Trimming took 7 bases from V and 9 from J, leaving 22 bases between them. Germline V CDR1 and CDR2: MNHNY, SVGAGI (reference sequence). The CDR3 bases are TGTGCCAGCACCTATCCCGGAAGGGGGGGAGGCATTCAGTACTTC. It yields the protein CASTYPGRGGGIQYF.

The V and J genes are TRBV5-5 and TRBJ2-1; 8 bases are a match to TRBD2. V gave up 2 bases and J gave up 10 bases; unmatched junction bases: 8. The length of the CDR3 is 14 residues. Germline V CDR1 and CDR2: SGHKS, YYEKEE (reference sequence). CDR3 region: CASSFSAGGGEQFF. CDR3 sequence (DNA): TGTGCCAGCAGCTTTTCGGCGGGAGGAGGAGAGCAGTTCTTC.

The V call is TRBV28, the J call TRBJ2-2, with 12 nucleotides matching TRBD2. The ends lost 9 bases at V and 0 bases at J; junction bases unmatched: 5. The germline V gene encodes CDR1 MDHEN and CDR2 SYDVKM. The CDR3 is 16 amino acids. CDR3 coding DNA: TGTGCCAGTCGTAGGACTAGCGGGACGAACACCGGGGAGCTGTTTTTT. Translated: CASRRTSGTNTGELFF.

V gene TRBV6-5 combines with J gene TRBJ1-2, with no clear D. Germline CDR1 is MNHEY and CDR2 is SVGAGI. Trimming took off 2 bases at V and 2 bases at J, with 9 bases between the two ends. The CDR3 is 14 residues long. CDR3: CASSYGHSNYGYTF. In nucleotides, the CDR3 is TGTGCCAGCAGTTACGGTCACAGCAACTATGGCTACACCTTC.

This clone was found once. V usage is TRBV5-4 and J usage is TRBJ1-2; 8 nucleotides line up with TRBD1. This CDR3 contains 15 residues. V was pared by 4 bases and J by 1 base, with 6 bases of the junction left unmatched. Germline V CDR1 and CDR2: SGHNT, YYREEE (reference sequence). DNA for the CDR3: TGTGCCAGCAGCCCCGGACAGGGTGGTAACTATGGCTACACCTTC. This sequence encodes CASSPGQGGNYGYTF.

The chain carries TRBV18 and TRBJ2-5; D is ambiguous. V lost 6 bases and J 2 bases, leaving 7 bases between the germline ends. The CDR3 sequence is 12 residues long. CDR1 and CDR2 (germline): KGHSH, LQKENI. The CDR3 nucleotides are TGTGCCAGCTCTCCCATGCAAGAGACCCAGTACTTC. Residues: CASSPMQETQYF.

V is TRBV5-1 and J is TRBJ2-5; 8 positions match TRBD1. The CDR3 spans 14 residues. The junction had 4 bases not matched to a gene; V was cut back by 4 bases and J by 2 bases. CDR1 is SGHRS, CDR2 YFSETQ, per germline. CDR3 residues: CASSPNRGQETQYF. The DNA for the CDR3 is TGCGCCAGCAGCCCCAACAGGGGGCAAGAGACCCAGTACTTC.

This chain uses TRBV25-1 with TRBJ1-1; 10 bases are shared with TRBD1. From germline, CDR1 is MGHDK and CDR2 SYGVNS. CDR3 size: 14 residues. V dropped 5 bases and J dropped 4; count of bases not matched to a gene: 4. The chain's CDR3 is CASSRTGGTTEAFF. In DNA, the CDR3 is TGTGCCAGCAGTAGGACAGGGGGGACCACTGAAGCTTTCTTT.

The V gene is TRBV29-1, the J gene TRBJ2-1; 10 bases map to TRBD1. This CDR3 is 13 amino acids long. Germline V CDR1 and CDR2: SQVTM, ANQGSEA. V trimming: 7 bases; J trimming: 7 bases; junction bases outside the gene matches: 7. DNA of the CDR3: TGCAGCGGCCGACAGGGGGCGCAAAATGAGCAGTTCTTC. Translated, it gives CSGRQGAQNEQFF.

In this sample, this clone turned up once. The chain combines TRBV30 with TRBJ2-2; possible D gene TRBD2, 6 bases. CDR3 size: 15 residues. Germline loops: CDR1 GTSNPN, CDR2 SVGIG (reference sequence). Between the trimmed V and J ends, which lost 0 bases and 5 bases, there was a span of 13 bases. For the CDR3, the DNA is TGTGCCTGGAGTGTCGGAGGGGCAGGGACCGGGGAGCTGTTTTTT. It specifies CAWSVGGAGTGELFF.

CDR3 bases: TGTGCTACGGCAGGGGGTTCCGGCAATCAGCCCCAGCATTTT. This translates into CATAGGSGNQPQHF. The chain uses TRBV12-5 and TRBJ1-5; TRBD1 aligns across 7 bases. J lost 2 bases, V lost 10 bases, and 8 bases had no gene match. Per germline, CDR1 LGHNT and CDR2 FRNRAP. There are 14 residues in the CDR3. The full variable domain, completed using reference TRBV12-5 and TRBJ1-5, is DARVTQTPRHKVTEMGQEVTMRCQPILGHNTVFWYRQTMMQGLELLAYFRNRAPLDDSGMPKDRFSAEMPDATLATLKIQPSEPRDSAVYFCATAGGSGNQPQHFGDGTRLSIL.

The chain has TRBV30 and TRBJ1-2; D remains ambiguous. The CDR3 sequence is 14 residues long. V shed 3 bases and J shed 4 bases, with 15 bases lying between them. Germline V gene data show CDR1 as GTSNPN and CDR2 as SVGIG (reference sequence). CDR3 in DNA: TGTGCCTGGAGGGGTGGGGAGAGGACCTATGGCTACACCTTC. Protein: CAWRGGERTYGYTF.

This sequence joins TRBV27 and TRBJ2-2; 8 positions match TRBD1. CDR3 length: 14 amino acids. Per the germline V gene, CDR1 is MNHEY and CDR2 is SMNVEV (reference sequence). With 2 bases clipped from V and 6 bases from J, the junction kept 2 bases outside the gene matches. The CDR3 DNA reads TGTGCCAGCAGTTTACAGGGGGCAGCCGGGGAGCTGTTTTTT. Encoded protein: CASSLQGAAGELFF.

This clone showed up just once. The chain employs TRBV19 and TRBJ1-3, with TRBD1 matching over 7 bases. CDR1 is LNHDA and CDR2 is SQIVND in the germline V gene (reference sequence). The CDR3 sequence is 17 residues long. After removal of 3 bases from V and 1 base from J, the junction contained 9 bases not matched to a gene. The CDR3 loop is CASSMRDRPFSGNTIYF. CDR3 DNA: TGTGCCAGTAGTATGCGGGACAGACCGTTTTCTGGAAACACCATATATTTT. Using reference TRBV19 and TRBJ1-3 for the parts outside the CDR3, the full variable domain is DGGITQSPKYLFRKEGQNVTLSCEQNLNHDAMYWYRQDPGQGLRLIYYSQIVNDFQKGDIAEGYSVSREKKESFPLTVTSAQKNPTAFYLCASSMRDRPFSGNTIYFGEGSWLTVV.

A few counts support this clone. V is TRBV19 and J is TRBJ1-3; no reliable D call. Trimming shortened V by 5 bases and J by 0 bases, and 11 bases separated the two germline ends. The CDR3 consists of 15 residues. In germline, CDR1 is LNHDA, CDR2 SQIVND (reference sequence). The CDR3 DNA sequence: TGTGCCAGTAGTCCCTGGGCCCTCTCTGGAAACACCATATATTTT. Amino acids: CASSPWALSGNTIYF.

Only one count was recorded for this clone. CDR3 residues: CASSFVGDQPQHF. Here the CDR3 DNA reads TGTGCCAGCAGTTTCGTAGGGGATCAGCCCCAGCATTTT. The chain recombines TRBV28 with TRBJ1-5, with D perhaps TRBD1 (5 bases). In germline, CDR1 is MDHEN, CDR2 SYDVKM. CDR3 length equals 13 residues. V was clipped by 3 bases and J by 5 bases, with 8 bases between them.

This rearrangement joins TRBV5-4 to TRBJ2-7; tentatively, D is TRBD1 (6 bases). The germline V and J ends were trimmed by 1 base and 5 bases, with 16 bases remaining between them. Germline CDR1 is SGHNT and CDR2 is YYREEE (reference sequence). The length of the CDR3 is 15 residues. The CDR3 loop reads CASSLLAGDSNEQYF. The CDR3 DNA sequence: TGTGCCAGCAGCTTGTTGGCAGGGGATTCCAACGAGCAGTACTTC.